These T cell receptor beta chains were read from a single sample in a study of response to subunit inactivated influenza vaccine. TCRdb processed the RT-PCR reads anew with MiXCR; each CDR3 protein has one entry. The table records more than 550,000 distinct CDR3 sequences, roughly 10% of them present only once. In addition, the sample was reused for a study of T cells expressing NK-cell markers.

The input for sequencing was PBMCs from blood, taken on the day of vaccination. The source is a man aged 50 or older who received an inactivated influenza vaccine. Both conserved end residues are part of each CDR3. A D gene is named only where the DNA matches it firmly. Clone size is not always given. Where it is, it says once, few, many or a class for expanded clones.

TRBJ1-2 few TRBD1 TRBV5-1 TGCGCCAGCAGCACGGGACAGCTGAACTATGGCTACACCTTC CASSTGQLNYGYTF
TRBJ2-1 many TRBD1 TRBV6-1 TGTGCCAGCAGCCCGGACAGGAGCTCCTACAATGAGCAGTTCTTC CASSPDRSSYNEQFF
TRBJ2-7 - - TRBV20-1 TGCAGTGCTAGAGATTCCTCAGGAACCGAGCAGTACTTC CSARDSSGTEQYF
TRBJ2-1 few - TRBV7-2 TGTGCCAGCAGCTTAGTAGGCGGGGCTAGCTCCTACAATGAGCAGTTCTTC CASSLVGGASSYNEQFF
TRBJ2-2 few TRBD1 TRBV24-1 TGTGCCACCAGTGCCCTGGGAACAGGGGGAGACACCGGGGAGCTGTTTTTT CATSALGTGGDTGELFF
TRBJ2-3 few - TRBV28 TGTGCCAGCAGTTTACCCTCGTTATCTAGCACAGATACGCAGTATTTT CASSLPSLSSTDTQYF
TRBJ1-5 many - TRBV7-9 TGTGCCAGCAGCTTACTCGGAGGGAACAATCAGCCCCAGCATTTT CASSLLGGNNQPQHF
TRBJ2-7 - - TRBV28 TGTGCCAGCAGTTCGTCCCCCGGACGGAACGAGCAGTACTTC CASSSSPGRNEQYF
TRBJ1-5 many - TRBV28 TGTGCCAGCAGTTTTCTCGGGGTCGTGGTTCAGCCCCAGCATTTT CASSFLGVVVQPQHF
TRBJ2-1 - - TRBV11-2 TGTGCCAGCAGCTTTGGGCGGGATTTGCCGTTCTTC CASSFGRDLPFF
TRBJ1-5 many - TRBV18 TGTGCCAGCTCACCAAATTCCCCGGGGGCGGGCAATCAGCCCCAGCATTTT CASSPNSPGAGNQPQHF
TRBJ1-2 few - TRBV6-5 TGTGCCAGCAGTTACTGGGTTTTGGGAGCTAACTATGGCTACACCTTC CASSYWVLGANYGYTF
TRBJ1-1 - - TRBV10-3 TGTGCCATCAGTGAGGTTTTCGCCACGCGGATGAACACTGAAGCTTTCTTT CAISEVFATRMNTEAFF
TRBJ2-7 - TRBD2 TRBV14 TGTGCCAGCAGCCCGGGACTAGCGGGGGGGTTAATCTACGAGCAGTACTTC CASSPGLAGGLIYEQYF
TRBJ2-1 few TRBD2 TRBV7-9 TGTGCCAGCAGGACTGGGACTAGCAAAGGGCCGTTCTTC CASRTGTSKGPFF
TRBJ2-7 few TRBD2 TRBV10-3 TGTGCCATCAGTGAGTCGGGCGGGGGGGTATCACCTTCCTACGAGCAGTACTTC CAISESGGGVSPSYEQYF
TRBJ2-7 - - TRBV21-1 TGTGCCACCGCGCGCGGGACAGGGTCCTACGAGCAGTACTTC CATARGTGSYEQYF
TRBJ1-1 many - TRBV10-3 TGTGCCATCAGTGAGTTTGAGGGCCCGAACACTGAAGCTTTCTTT CAISEFEGPNTEAFF
TRBJ2-7 many TRBD2 TRBV11-2 TGTGCCAGCAGCTCCGCCGACTATGCTAGCGGGGTCTACGAGCAGTACTTC CASSSADYASGVYEQYF
TRBJ2-7 many TRBD1 TRBV6-2/TRBV6-3 TGTGCCAGCAGTTTGGACAGGGTAGGCTACGAGCAGTACTTC CASSLDRVGYEQYF
TRBJ1-2 once - TRBV4-2 TGTGCCAGCAGCCAAGGGGGATCACAGACGCTTAACTATGGCTACACCTTC CASSQGGSQTLNYGYTF
TRBJ2-1 many - TRBV7-2 TGTGCCAGCAGCTCGAGTGATGAGCAGTTCTTC CASSSSDEQFF
TRBJ2-1 few - TRBV6-5 TGTGCCAGCAGTTACTCAAGGGGGAGGGACGAGCAGTTCTTC CASSYSRGRDEQFF
TRBJ2-2 - - TRBV2 TGTGCCAGCAGTGTTGGGAGACTCACCGGGGAGCTGTTTTTT CASSVGRLTGELFF
TRBJ1-4 few TRBD1 TRBV14 TGTGCCAGCAGCCCCAGGGGGGGATGGAATGAAAAACTGTTTTTT CASSPRGGWNEKLFF
TRBJ1-2 - - TRBV12-3/TRBV12-4 TGTGCCAGCAGCCCCGGGGCAGGGGCTGGCTACACCTTC CASSPGAGAGYTF
TRBJ1-5 - - TRBV7-8 TGTGCCAGCAGCTTATCCACCAGGGCACGAAATCAGCCCCAGCATTTT CASSLSTRARNQPQHF
TRBJ1-1 many - TRBV5-1 TGCGCCAGCAGGATGGGGGAATGGAACACTGAAGCTTTCTTT CASRMGEWNTEAFF